The entry below gives a single T cell receptor (beta chain) sequence along with its context. This record comes from a study of blood T cell repertoires in COVID-19. Study overall: Some COVID-19 samples were acute and others convalescent; all came from the United States, Italy and Spain.

Methods used by the authors: Reference gene primer amplification in the assay estimated nucleated cell counts. The method was immunoSEQ multiplex PCR; TCRdb's version includes in-frame clones alone and lacks a portion of them. The V and J calls and clone size come from that table; D and trimming were worked out from the DNA. The sample lists about 67,000 clones, roughly 85% occurring once. The TCR originated in a human donor in a cohort sampled during active COVID-19. Sequencing was performed on peripheral blood.

The CDR3 loop reads CASSLGGGGETQYF. The CDR3 coding sequence is TGCGCCAGCAGCTTGGGCGGGGGCGGAGAGACCCAGTACTTC. This rearrangement joins TRBV5-1 to TRBJ2-5, with D tentatively TRBD2 (7 bases). V lost 0 bases and J 4 bases, leaving 10 bases between the germline ends. The V gene's germline CDR1 is SGHRS and CDR2 YFSETQ. The CDR3 is 14 amino acids.